A selection of T cell receptor beta chains follows, all from one sample in a study of CD4 T cells in relation to SARS-CoV-2 and coronaviruses. Assay: immunoSEQ multiplex PCR; the TCRdb copy retains only in-frame clones and omits some. The sample consists of around 65,000 clones, over 70% of them appearing once. The sequencing sample was made of memory CD4+ T cells from PBMCs. These receptors were obtained from a human donor in good health. CDR3s include the opening cysteine and the closing phenylalanine or tryptophan. The D gene is left open where the match is weak. Expanded clones are given a class, and other clones once, few, many or no size at all.

TRBJ2-2,-,TRBV5-1,TRBD1,15,TGCGCCAGCAGCTTGACAGGGGCAAACACCGGGGAGCTGTTTTTT,CASSLTGANTGELFF
TRBJ2-7,-,TRBV30,-,12,TGTGCCTGGAGTAAGGGAGGTAACGAGCAGTACTTC,CAWSKGGNEQYF
TRBJ2-2,few,TRBV27,-,15,TGTGCCAGCAGTTTAGTGGGAGCGAACACCGGGGAGCTGTTTTTT,CASSLVGANTGELFF
TRBJ2-6,-,TRBV6-6,-,16,TGTGCCAGCAATCAGCCGGGCAAAGCTGGGGCCAACGTCCTGACTTTC,CASNQPGKAGANVLTF
TRBJ2-1,-,TRBV7-9,TRBD2,19,TGTGCCAGCAGCCTGGTGGCTAGCGGTCCCCTAAGGTCCTACAATGAGCAGTTCTTC,CASSLVASGPLRSYNEQFF
TRBJ2-1,once,TRBV19,TRBD2,14,TGTGCCAGTAGTAGTAGCGGGGGAACCAATGAGCAGTTCTTC,CASSSSGGTNEQFF
TRBJ1-1,-,TRBV27,-,13,TGTGCCAGCAGGGAGACAGCGAACACTGAAGCTTTCTTT,CASRETANTEAFF
TRBJ2-1,-,TRBV30,TRBD1,15,TGTGCCTGGAGTAAGACAGGGGGCCTCTACAATGAGCAGTTCTTC,CAWSKTGGLYNEQFF
TRBJ2-5,-,TRBV7-9,TRBD2,16,TGTGCCAGCAGCCACCCGGGGAGGGCGGGGGTAGAGACCCAGTACTTC,CASSHPGRAGVETQYF
TRBJ2-7,-,TRBV7-2,-,14,TGTGCCAGCTATGAGGGGCCGAGCTCCTACGAGCAGTACTTC,CASYEGPSSYEQYF
TRBJ2-2,-,TRBV7-9,TRBD1,13,TGTGCCAGCAGCTCGACAGGGGGAAGGGAGCTGTTTTTT,CASSSTGGRELFF
TRBJ2-1,few,TRBV10-3,-,13,TGTGCCATCAGTGTAGACGGGTGGGGTGAGCAGTTCTTC,CAISVDGWGEQFF
TRBJ2-4,few,TRBV4-3,-,14,TGCGCCAGCAGCCAAGATAGGAGGATTCACCGTCAGTACTTC,CASSQDRRIHRQYF
TRBJ2-5,once,TRBV7-7,-,13,TGTGCCAGCAGCTTGGGATTGGAAGAGACCCAGTACTTC,CASSLGLEETQYF
TRBJ1-1,-,TRBV13,-,15,TGTGCCAGCAGCCCGGGTAGGGGTGGGAACACTGAAGCTTTCTTT,CASSPGRGGNTEAFF
TRBJ1-5,-,TRBV18,-,13,TGTGCCAGCTCACCACAGGGTGGTCAGCCCCAGCATTTT,CASSPQGGQPQHF
TRBJ1-3,-,TRBV5-8,-,12,TGTGCCAGCAGCTTGGCCCAGAACACCATATATTTT,CASSLAQNTIYF
TRBJ1-2,-,TRBV5-1,-,13,TGCGCCAGCAGCGAGGCGGACAACTATGGCTACACCTTC,CASSEADNYGYTF
TRBJ2-5,-,TRBV10-3,TRBD2,13,TGTGCCATCGGACTAGCGGGTCAGGAGACCCAGTACTTC,CAIGLAGQETQYF
TRBJ1-1,-,TRBV19,-,15,TGTGCCAGTAATCTACCCGGGGCAGGGGCAGGTGAAGCTTTCTTT,CASNLPGAGAGEAFF
TRBJ2-3,-,TRBV4-2,TRBD1,15,TGTGCCAGCAGCCAAGAGGGACAGGCGAGGTATACGCAGTATTTT,CASSQEGQARYTQYF
TRBJ1-1,-,TRBV18,-,15,TGTGCCAGCTCACCGGCGGGACAAGCGAACACTGAAGCTTTCTTT,CASSPAGQANTEAFF
TRBJ2-3,-,TRBV5-1,-,14,TGCGCCAGCAGCTCGGGACGGTGGGGCGATACGCAGTATTTT,CASSSGRWGDTQYF
TRBJ2-7,-,TRBV7-2,TRBD2,13,TGTGCCAGCAGCTTACCCATGGGGGGGGAGCAGTACTTC,CASSLPMGGEQYF
TRBJ2-7,-,TRBV7-2,-,12,TGTGCCAGCAGCTTAAGGGGTTACGAGCAGTACTTC,CASSLRGYEQYF
TRBJ2-1,-,TRBV4-3,TRBD2,16,TGCGCCAGCAGCCAAGATTCGGGGGGGTTCTACAATGAGCAGTTCTTC,CASSQDSGGFYNEQFF
TRBJ2-7,-,TRBV7-9,TRBD2,15,TGTGCCAGCAGCTTACGGCGGGAGAACACCTACGAGCAGTACTTC,CASSLRRENTYEQYF
TRBJ1-6,-,TRBV5-4,-,14,TGTGCCAGCAGCTTTCAGGGGACTAATTCACCCCTCCACTTT,CASSFQGTNSPLHF
TRBJ2-7,-,TRBV15,-,15,TGTGCCACCAGCAATCCGGGAGAGGGGTTAGACGAGCAGTACTTC,CATSNPGEGLDEQYF
TRBJ2-1,-,TRBV5-4,TRBD1,15,TGTGCCAGCAGCTACGGACAGGCGACCTACAATGAGCAGTTCTTC,CASSYGQATYNEQFF
TRBJ2-7,-,TRBV7-2,-,14,TGTGCCAGCAGCGTACAGGTTGTTTCCTACGAGCAGTACTTC,CASSVQVVSYEQYF
TRBJ2-2,-,TRBV3-1/TRBV3-2,TRBD2,18,TGTGCCAGCAGCCACCCTCGGACTAGCGGGAGTCGAACCGGGGAGCTGTTTTTT,CASSHPRTSGSRTGELFF
TRBJ1-5,-,TRBV10-1,-,13,TGCGCCACGCCACAGCACGGGGATCAGCCCCAGCATTTT,CATPQHGDQPQHF
TRBJ1-2,-,TRBV5-6,TRBD1,15,TGTGCCAGCAGCCGGCAGGGGGAGAGTATGGGGGGCTACACCTTC,CASSRQGESMGGYTF
TRBJ2-3,-,TRBV7-2,TRBD1,15,TGTGCCAGCAGCCCAAGACAGGGCGTCGCAGATACGCAGTATTTT,CASSPRQGVADTQYF
TRBJ2-5,-,TRBV6-5,TRBD1,14,TGTGCCAGCAGGCGGACAGGGGAAATTGAGACCCAGTACTTC,CASRRTGEIETQYF
TRBJ2-2,-,TRBV12-3/TRBV12-4,-,13,TGTGCCAGCAGTTTATATATGATGTGGGAGCTGTTTTTT,CASSLYMMWELFF
TRBJ2-5,-,TRBV7-8,-,13,TGTGCCAGCAGCTTCGTCCCTCAAGAGACCCAGTACTTC,CASSFVPQETQYF
TRBJ1-3,-,TRBV28,-,16,TGTGCCAGCAGTTCCCGGAAAGCTAATTTTGGAAACACCATATATTTT,CASSSRKANFGNTIYF
TRBJ2-3,-,TRBV3-1/TRBV3-2,-,15,TGTGCCAGCAGCCAATATGGGGCCAGCACAGATACGCAGTATTTT,CASSQYGASTDTQYF
TRBJ2-5,-,TRBV9,-,13,TGTGCCAGCAGCGTAGAATTTAGTGAGACCCAGTACTTC,CASSVEFSETQYF